This T cell receptor beta chain was recovered during a study of response to subunit inactivated influenza vaccine (dated by TCRdb to about 2018). For context, the study as a whole: To follow how T cells responded to a trivalent subunit inactivated influenza vaccine, the researchers relied on deep quantitative profiling of the T cell receptor repertoire.

A remark on this clonotype: There is no known antigen for this receptor. No per-base quality is available; no much larger clone lies one base away.

General study outcomes and caveats: The authors suggested that each seasonal influenza vaccination may recruit only a limited number of new T cells.

Library preparation used RT-PCR. These reads were obtained on an Illumina HiSeq 2500. TCRdb reworked the public reads: Q25 trimming with fastp, MiXCR clone assembly, productive beta chains retained. Identical CDR3 protein sequences are pooled into one entry, listed with their most common genes and DNA. A total of around 710,000 distinct CDR3 sequences appear in this sample, approximately 15% of them only once. The ten largest account for 5.5% to 7% of the sample. Ends trimmed: V by 2 bases, J by 7 bases; bases unmatched to a gene: 5. Inclusive of the bounding cysteine and phenylalanine, the CDR3 is 15 residues long. Here the CDR3 DNA is all that survives: 45 bases in frame from base 1. In the germline V gene (reference sequence), CDR1 corresponds to LNHNV and CDR2 to YYDKDF.

The rearrangement combines TRBV15 with TRBJ1-6; TRBD1 aligns with 7 central bases. This sequence was found in a man aged 50-60 years who received an inactivated influenza vaccine. Donor details come from another sample of the same person, matched by shared clones. This sample comprised PBMCs from blood, obtained around 14 days before vaccination. The CDR3: CATSRQGERNSPLHF. The sequenced DNA: TGTGCCACCAGCAGACAGGGGGAGCGGAATTCACCCCTCCACTTT.